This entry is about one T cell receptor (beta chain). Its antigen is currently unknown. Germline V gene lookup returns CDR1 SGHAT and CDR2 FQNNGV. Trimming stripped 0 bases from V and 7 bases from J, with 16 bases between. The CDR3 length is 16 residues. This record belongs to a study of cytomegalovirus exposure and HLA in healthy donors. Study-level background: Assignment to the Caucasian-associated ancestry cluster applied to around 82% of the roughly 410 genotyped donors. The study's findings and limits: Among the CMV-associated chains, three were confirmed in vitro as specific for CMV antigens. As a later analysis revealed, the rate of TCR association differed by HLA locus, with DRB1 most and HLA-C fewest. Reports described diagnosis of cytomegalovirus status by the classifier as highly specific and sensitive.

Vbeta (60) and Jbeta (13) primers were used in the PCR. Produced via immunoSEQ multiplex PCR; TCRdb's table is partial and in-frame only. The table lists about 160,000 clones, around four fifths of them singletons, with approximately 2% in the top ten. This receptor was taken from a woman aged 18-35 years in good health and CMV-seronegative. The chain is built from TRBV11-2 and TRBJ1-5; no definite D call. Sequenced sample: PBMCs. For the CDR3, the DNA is TGTGCCAGCAGCTTAGACCTAACAACGGCGGGGCAGCCCCAGCATTTT. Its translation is CASSLDLTTAGQPQHF.